This T cell receptor beta chain appears in the sequencing data of a study of T cells in localized non-small cell lung cancer. Study results and limitations: The greatest T cell clonality was found in uninvolved adjacent lung (higher than in tumor).

Profiled with immunoSEQ multiplex PCR; TCRdb holds only in-frame clones, not every one. The table lists around 90,000 clones, around three quarters of them singletons, with approximately 21% in the top ten. The CDR3 is 17 amino acids. The germline gives CDR1 LGHNA, CDR2 YSLEER. Deletions cut 0 bases from V and 9 bases from J, with 23 bases between. Of note for this clone: The target antigen is unknown.

The chain joins TRBV4-3 to TRBJ2-5; D not resolved. The source is a man between 40 and 69 years old with stage II squamous cell lung carcinoma. The sample was PBMCs, taken before any cancer treatment. Here the CDR3 reads CASSQERSTLVVGPQYF. CDR3 in DNA: TGCGCCAGCAGCCAAGAAAGATCGACACTCGTGGTGGGTCCCCAGTACTTC.